The 9 T cell receptor beta chains below come from one sample, sequenced in a study of T-cell reconstitution after alpha-beta-depleted transplantation in children. It was with unique molecular identifiers that the TCRbeta library was prepared. MiXCR, applied by TCRdb to the PCR reads, yields one record per CDR3 protein. The data hold roughly 790,000 distinct CDR3 sequences, with less than 20% observed a single time. The material was PBMCs, mostly from graft donor cells, obtained 360 days after TCRalphabeta/CD19-depleted stem cell transplant. The receptors shown here come from a male patient younger than 18 who had a stem cell transplant for acute lymphoblastic leukemia, so the T cells may come from the graft donor.

This clonotype has a handful of counts. The chain couples TRBV20-1 to TRBJ2-1; TRBD2 agrees at 8 bases. The CDR3 has 14 residues. Germline CDR1 DFQATT, CDR2 SNEGSKA (reference sequence). Trimming at V came to 1 base and at J to 6 bases, leaving 5 bases not matched to a gene. The CDR3 region is CSARAPSGSNEQFF. DNA of the CDR3: TGCAGTGCTAGAGCGCCTAGCGGGTCCAATGAGCAGTTCTTC.

This clonotype was seen a few times. This chain connects TRBV25-1 to TRBJ2-7; TRBD1 might be the D (6 bases). V gave up 6 bases and J gave up 4 bases, with 16 bases separating them. Germline V gene data show CDR1 as MGHDK and CDR2 as SYGVNS. The CDR3 sequence is 14 residues long. CDR3 region: CASRSEGGVYEQYF. The DNA of the CDR3 is TGTGCCAGCAGGAGTGAAGGGGGTGTGTACGAGCAGTACTTC.

This clonotype appeared many times. The J gene is TRBJ2-4, the V gene TRBV4-1; D is perhaps TRBD1 (6 bases). Between the trimmed V and J ends, which lost 6 bases and 1 base, there was a span of 7 bases. Germline CDR1 reads MGHRA; CDR2 reads YSYEKL. The CDR3 contains 13 residues. The CDR3 sequence: CASRQGAKNIQYF. In nucleotides, the CDR3 is TGCGCCAGCAGACAGGGTGCCAAAAACATTCAGTACTTC.

V gene TRBV12-3 or TRBV12-4 combines with J gene TRBJ2-1, with TRBD2 matching over 7 bases. The CDR3 spans 16 residues. V was pared by 6 bases and J by 6 bases, with 14 bases of the junction left unmatched. For the CDR3, the DNA is TGTGCCAGCAGCCCTAATTTAGGACTAGACGTCAATGAGCAGTTCTTC. Translated, it gives CASSPNLGLDVNEQFF.

The chain couples TRBV5-6 to TRBJ2-7; tentative D call: TRBD1 (6 bases). The germline gives CDR1 SGHDT, CDR2 YYEEEE. Trimming removed 0 bases at V and 1 base at J, with 14 bases between. The length of the CDR3 is 16 residues. DNA of the CDR3: TGTGCCAGCAGCTTGGAACAGGGAGCACTTTCCTACGAGCAGTACTTC. Protein product: CASSLEQGALSYEQYF.

This clonotype came up a few times. V gene TRBV25-1 combines with J gene TRBJ1-2; no reliable D call. Germline assignment: CDR1 MGHDK and CDR2 SYGVNS. V lost 0 bases and J 8 bases, leaving 7 bases between the germline ends. The CDR3 runs to 12 residues. CDR3 amino acids: CASSEYSWGYTF. The CDR3 DNA follows: TGTGCCAGCAGTGAATATTCTTGGGGCTACACCTTC.

This clonotype was found many times. The J gene is TRBJ1-2, the V gene TRBV6-5; tentatively, D is TRBD1 (6 bases). Looked up from germline, CDR1 is MNHEY and CDR2 is SVGAGI. Between the trimmed V and J ends, which lost 2 bases and 4 bases, there was a span of 11 bases. This CDR3 contains 14 residues. The CDR3 sequence is CASSYGTGTYGYTF. The DNA of the CDR3 is TGTGCCAGCAGTTACGGTACAGGGACCTATGGCTACACCTTC.

Ten or more counts support this clonotype. The gene calls are TRBV4-1 and TRBJ2-7; possible D gene TRBD1, 6 bases. V was pared by 1 base and J by 3 bases, with 13 bases between. Per germline, CDR1 MGHRA and CDR2 YSYEKL. The CDR3 is 15 amino acids. DNA of the CDR3: TGCGCCAGCAGCCAAGTGCTACAGGGATTCTACGAGCAGTACTTC. It yields the protein CASSQVLQGFYEQYF.

This clonotype was seen more than once but under ten times. The chain recombines TRBV29-1 with TRBJ1-3; D uncertain. This CDR3 region has 11 residues. The V and J ends lost 4 bases and 4 bases respectively, with 5 bases between them. The germline V gene has CDR1 SQVTM and CDR2 ANQGSEA. In nucleotides, the CDR3 is TGCAGCGTTGCCACCGGAAACACCATATATTTT. It specifies CSVATGNTIYF.